The rows below give T cell receptor beta chains drawn from one sample of a study of blood T cell repertoires in COVID-19. Measured with immunoSEQ multiplex PCR; TCRdb has only the in-frame clones, and not every one. Of 85,000 to 130,000 clones listed, around 90% are singletons. The specimen sequenced was peripheral blood. The origin of the receptors is a woman aged 60-75 years with acute or convalescent COVID-19. CDR3s include the opening cysteine and the closing phenylalanine or tryptophan. Each record gives: V gene, J gene, D gene, clone size, CDR3 protein, CDR3 DNA. D genes are given only for firm matches. Expanded clones get a size class; other rows say once, few or many, or leave the size out.

TRBV7-9	TRBJ1-5	NA	NA	CASSLAGGANQPQHF	TGTGCCAGCAGCTTAGCAGGGGGGGCCAATCAGCCCCAGCATTTT
TRBV21-1	TRBJ2-3	NA	NA	CASSAIWGQYTDTQYF	TGTGCCAGCAGCGCCATATGGGGACAGTACACAGATACGCAGTATTTT
TRBV25-1	TRBJ1-2	NA	NA	CASSENGNYGYTF	TGTGCCAGCAGTGAGAACGGTAACTATGGCTACACCTTC
TRBV29-1	TRBJ1-2	NA	once	CSVPLDLPGYGYTF	TGCAGCGTCCCTCTGGATCTCCCGGGCTATGGCTACACCTTC
TRBV2	TRBJ1-5	NA	NA	CASSERGGARSNQPQHF	TGTGCCAGCAGTGAACGGGGGGGGGCCCGTAGCAATCAGCCCCAGCATTTT
TRBV6-1	TRBJ2-1	NA	NA	CASSEKGVYGYNEQFF	TGTGCCAGCAGTGAAAAGGGAGTATATGGTTACAATGAGCAGTTCTTC
TRBV18	TRBJ2-2	TRBD2	NA	CASSPGIAGANTGELFF	TGTGCCAGCTCACCGGGGATAGCGGGAGCCAACACCGGGGAGCTGTTTTTT
TRBV18	TRBJ1-2	TRBD1	NA	CASSANSGTANYGYTF	TGTGCCAGCTCAGCAAATTCCGGGACAGCTAACTATGGCTACACCTTC
TRBV3-1/TRBV3-2	TRBJ2-1	NA	NA	CASSQDPGQDEQFF	TGTGCCAGCAGCCAAGACCCTGGCCAAGATGAGCAGTTCTTC
TRBV3-1/TRBV3-2	TRBJ2-3	TRBD2	NA	CASSQVGTSGSIGTQYF	TGTGCCAGCAGCCAAGTAGGGACTAGCGGGAGTATAGGTACGCAGTATTTT
TRBV12-3/TRBV12-4	TRBJ1-5	NA	NA	CASSSNNQPQHF	TGTGCCAGCAGTTCTAATAATCAGCCCCAGCATTTT
TRBV28	TRBJ1-2	TRBD1	NA	CASLRQGDYGYTF	TGTGCCAGCTTAAGGCAGGGGGACTATGGCTACACCTTC
TRBV7-9	TRBJ1-2	NA	NA	CASSLDQTRRHGYTF	TGTGCCAGCAGCTTAGACCAGACAAGAAGGCATGGCTACACCTTC
TRBV12-5	TRBJ2-3	TRBD2	NA	CASGLTSGTTSTDTQYF	TGTGCTAGTGGTTTGACTAGCGGAACTACTAGCACAGATACGCAGTATTTT
TRBV7-6	TRBJ2-3	TRBD2	NA	CASSLGGLAGTDTQYF	TGTGCCAGCAGCTTAGGGGGACTAGCAGGCACAGATACGCAGTATTTT
TRBV5-4	TRBJ1-1	NA	NA	CASSWGGRDTEAFF	TGTGCCAGCAGCTGGGGTGGCAGGGACACTGAAGCTTTCTTT
TRBV7-2	TRBJ2-7	NA	NA	CASSLSSYEQYF	TGTGCCAGCAGCCTCTCCTCCTACGAGCAGTACTTC
TRBV27	TRBJ1-2	NA	NA	CASSFRELGYGYTF	TGTGCCAGCAGTTTCAGAGAGCTAGGCTATGGCTACACCTTC
TRBV7-3	TRBJ1-1	TRBD1	once	CASSLTHRGGTEAFF	TGTGCCAGCAGCTTAACCCACAGGGGGGGCACTGAAGCTTTCTTT
TRBV3-1/TRBV3-2	TRBJ2-7	TRBD2	NA	CASSQGPAGEYEQYF	TGTGCCAGCAGCCAAGGGCCAGCGGGAGAGTACGAGCAGTACTTC
TRBV19	TRBJ2-1	NA	once	CATSISGSSYNEQFF	TGTGCCACCAGTATTTCGGGGAGCTCCTACAATGAGCAGTTCTTC
TRBV5-5	TRBJ2-3	TRBD1	NA	CASSLVAGGRNTQYF	TGTGCCAGCAGCTTGGTGGCAGGGGGACGGAATACGCAGTATTTT
TRBV19	TRBJ1-5	TRBD1	once	CASSQGGTASYSNQPQHF	TGTGCCAGTAGTCAGGGCGGGACAGCCTCATATAGCAATCAGCCCCAGCATTTT
TRBV9	TRBJ1-4	TRBD1	NA	CASSAGTGIEKLFF	TGTGCCAGCAGCGCCGGGACAGGGATCGAAAAACTGTTTTTT
TRBV5-1	TRBJ2-5	TRBD1	NA	CASSPTTGGGQTQYF	TGCGCCAGCAGCCCCACGACAGGGGGGGGACAGACCCAGTACTTC
TRBV30	TRBJ2-7	NA	NA	CAWSVGGYEQYF	TGTGCCTGGAGTGTAGGGGGCTACGAGCAGTACTTC
TRBV2	TRBJ2-1	NA	NA	CASRGLGHEQFF	TGTGCCAGCAGGGGTCTGGGGCATGAGCAGTTCTTC
TRBV27	TRBJ2-7	TRBD1	once	CASSFGTGVHEQYF	TGTGCCAGCAGTTTTGGGACAGGGGTCCACGAGCAGTACTTC